The clone carrying this TCR beta chain showed up just a few times. This specimen comes from a study of blood T cell repertoires in COVID-19. The overall study: Both acute and convalescent COVID-19 samples were obtained from the United States, Italy and Spain.

Sequencing was performed with immunoSEQ multiplex PCR; in TCRdb, only in-frame clones are kept and a portion is missing. This sample has under 400,000 clones, with roughly 90% found just once. V was clipped by 3 bases and J by 2 bases, with 12 bases between them. CDR3 length: 15 residues. CDR1 and CDR2 from the germline V gene are SGHNT and YENEEA. The TCR comes from a woman in her 30s who had been exposed to COVID-19. This chain links TRBV11-3 with TRBJ2-3, with D possibly matching TRBD1 (6 bases). Sequenced input: PBMCs or T cells enriched from blood (not recorded which). This CDR3 is CASSFGQSPTDTQYF. CDR3 nucleotide sequence: TGTGCCAGCAGCTTCGGACAGTCACCCACAGATACGCAGTATTTT. Drawing the rest from reference TRBV11-3 and TRBJ2-3, the complete variable domain is EAGVVQSPRYKIIEKKQPVAFWCNPISGHNTLYWYLQNLGQGPELLIRYENEEAVDDSQLPKDRFSAERLKGVDSTLKIQPAELGDSAVYLCASSFGQSPTDTQYFGPGTRLTVL.